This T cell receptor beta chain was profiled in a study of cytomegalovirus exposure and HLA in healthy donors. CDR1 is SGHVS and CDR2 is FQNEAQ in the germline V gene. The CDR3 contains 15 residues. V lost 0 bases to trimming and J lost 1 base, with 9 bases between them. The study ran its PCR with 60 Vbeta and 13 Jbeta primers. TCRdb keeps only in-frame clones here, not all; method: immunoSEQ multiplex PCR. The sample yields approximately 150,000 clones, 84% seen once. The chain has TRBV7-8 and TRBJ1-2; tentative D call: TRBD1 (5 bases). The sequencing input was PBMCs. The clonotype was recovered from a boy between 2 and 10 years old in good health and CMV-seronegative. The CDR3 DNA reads TGTGCCAGCAGCTTAGCCCAGGGTTTTAACTATGGCTACACCTTC. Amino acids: CASSLAQGFNYGYTF.